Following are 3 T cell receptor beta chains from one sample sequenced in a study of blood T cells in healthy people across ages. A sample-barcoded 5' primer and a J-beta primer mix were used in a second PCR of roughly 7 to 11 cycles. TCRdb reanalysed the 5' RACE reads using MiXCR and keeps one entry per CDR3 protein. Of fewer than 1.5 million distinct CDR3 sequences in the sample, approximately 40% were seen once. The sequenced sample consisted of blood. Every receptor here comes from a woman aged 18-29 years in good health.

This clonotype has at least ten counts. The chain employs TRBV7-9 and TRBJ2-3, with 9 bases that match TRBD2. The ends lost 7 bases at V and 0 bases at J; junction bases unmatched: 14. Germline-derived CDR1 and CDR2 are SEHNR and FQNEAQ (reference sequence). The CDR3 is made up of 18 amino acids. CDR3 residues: CASTSTRLAATSTDTQYF. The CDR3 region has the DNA TGTGCCAGCACCTCTACCCGACTAGCGGCTACTAGCACAGATACGCAGTATTTT.

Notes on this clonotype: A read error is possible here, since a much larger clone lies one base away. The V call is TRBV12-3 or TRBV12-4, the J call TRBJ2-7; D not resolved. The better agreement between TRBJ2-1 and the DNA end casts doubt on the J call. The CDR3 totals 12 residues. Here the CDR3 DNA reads TGTGCCAGCACCGTTGACAACTACGAGCAGTTCTTC. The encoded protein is CASTVDNYEQFF.

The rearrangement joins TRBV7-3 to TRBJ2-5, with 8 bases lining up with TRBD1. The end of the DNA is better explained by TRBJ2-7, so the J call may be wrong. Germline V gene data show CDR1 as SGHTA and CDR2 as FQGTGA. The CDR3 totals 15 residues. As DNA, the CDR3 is TGTGCCAGCAGCTTATATCCGGGACAGGACGACGAGCAGTACTTC. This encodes CASSLYPGQDDEQYF.